The entry below gives a single T cell receptor beta chain sequence along with its context. This sample is drawn from a study of blood T cell repertoires in COVID-19. Everyone who took part was about 18 to 90 years old, and they came from about 25 US areas. Recovered status applied to Cohort 3 donors who had two consecutive negative PCRs. It also applied to those with clearance or with symptom resolution. Trimming cost V 7 bases and J 9 bases; bases outside gene matches: 5. The CDR3 has 12 amino acids. CDR1 and CDR2 from the germline V gene are SNHLY and FYNNEI. The repertoire was sequenced with immunoSEQ multiplex PCR; TCRdb's copy has only in-frame clones and lacks some. Altogether around 240,000 clones are present, about 83% being singletons, with the ten largest covering over 2%.

The chain links TRBV2 to TRBJ1-5, with 8 bases that match TRBD1. The specimen was PBMCs or T cells enriched from blood (not recorded which). The TCR sequence derives from a woman aged 45 to 65 who had recovered from COVID-19. CDR3 DNA: TGTGCCAGCACACAGGGGGAAGGGCCCCAGCATTTT. This gives the protein CASTQGEGPQHF.